Shown below are 28 T cell receptor beta chains from a single sample sequenced in a study of blood T cell repertoires in COVID-19. Clones were read by immunoSEQ multiplex PCR, and TCRdb kept only the in-frame ones, dropping some. The profile shows about 230,000 clones, 86% of them singletons. The sequenced material came from peripheral blood. Receptors were obtained from a man aged 45-65 years with COVID-19, enrolled during active disease.

The chain has TRBV7-2 and TRBJ2-7; 7 bases fit TRBD2. Unmatched junction bases numbered 14, after V lost 5 bases and J lost 7 bases. Germline V gene sequence: CDR1 SGHTA, CDR2 FQGNSA. The CDR3 consists of 15 residues. The CDR3 sequence is CASSLPGLTRGEQYF. The CDR3 DNA sequence: TGTGCCAGCAGCCTACCGGGACTAACACGGGGGGAGCAGTACTTC.

The gene calls are TRBV15 and TRBJ2-2; TRBD2 matches 9 bases. Germline trimming cut 3 bases from V and 4 bases from J; bases unmatched to any gene: 6. This CDR3 has 16 residues. Germline V gene lookup returns CDR1 LNHNV and CDR2 YYDKDF (reference sequence). Here the CDR3 reads CATSRVAGVGTGELFF. The CDR3 DNA sequence: TGTGCCACCAGCAGGGTAGCGGGAGTCGGCACCGGGGAGCTGTTTTTT.

This rearrangement joins TRBV18 to TRBJ1-4, with 10 bases lining up with TRBD1. Germline-derived CDR1 and CDR2 are KGHSH and LQKENI. This CDR3 has 14 amino acids. After removal of 6 bases from V and 6 bases from J, the junction contained 4 bases not matched to a gene. The CDR3 loop is CASSSGTGDEKLFF. CDR3 in DNA: TGTGCCAGCTCGTCCGGGACAGGGGATGAAAAACTGTTTTTT.

This sequence joins TRBV19 and TRBJ2-3; tentative D call: TRBD2 (6 bases). This CDR3 is 14 amino acids long. The V end was cut by 7 bases, the J end by 0 bases, with 11 bases between. CDR1 and CDR2 (germline): LNHDA, SQIVND (reference sequence). The chain's CDR3 is CASNGGMSTDTQYF. CDR3 DNA: TGTGCCAGTAACGGCGGGATGAGCACAGATACGCAGTATTTT.

This chain joins TRBV11-2 and TRBJ2-3, with 7 nucleotides matching TRBD1. CDR1 SGHAT and CDR2 FQNNGV come from the germline V gene. This CDR3 contains 15 residues. After removal of 0 bases from V and 1 base from J, the junction contained 1 base not matched to a gene. The CDR3 protein is CASSLDGTGTDTQYF. For the CDR3, the DNA is TGTGCCAGCAGCTTAGACGGGACAGGCACAGATACGCAGTATTTT.

The chain employs TRBV7-2 and TRBJ2-7; 8 bases fit TRBD1. The CDR3 consists of 15 residues. The V gene's germline CDR1 is SGHTA and CDR2 FQGNSA. The V gene end was trimmed by 2 bases and the J gene end by 4 bases; junction bases not matched to a gene: 7. The CDR3 DNA is TGTGCCAGCAGCTTACAACAGGGGGTTGGGTACGAGCAGTACTTC. Residues: CASSLQQGVGYEQYF.

The rearrangement uses TRBV28 and TRBJ1-4; D is perhaps TRBD1 (5 bases). The CDR3 totals 13 residues. Deletions cut 1 base from V and 8 bases from J, with 8 bases between. Germline V gives CDR1 MDHEN, CDR2 SYDVKM. Here the CDR3 reads CASSLSGREKLFF. The CDR3 nucleotides are TGTGCCAGCAGTTTATCAGGGAGGGAAAAACTGTTTTTT.

V usage is TRBV3-1 (or the pseudogene TRBV3-2) and J usage is TRBJ1-4; weak D call: TRBD1 (6 bases). In germline, CDR1 is LGHDT, CDR2 YNNKEL (reference sequence). The CDR3 consists of 18 residues. V shed 4 bases and J shed 0 bases, with 18 bases lying between them. CDR3 residues: CASSLYGTRRSTNEKLFF. The DNA for the CDR3 is TGTGCCAGCAGCCTATATGGGACAAGGCGTTCAACTAATGAAAAACTGTTTTTT.

The chain recombines TRBV28 with TRBJ1-6; TRBD1 might be the D (5 bases). Germline V gives CDR1 MDHEN, CDR2 SYDVKM. The CDR3 runs 13 residues. V lost 4 bases, J lost 11 bases, and 12 bases lay in between. The CDR3 DNA reads as TGTGCCAGCAGTTGGCAGGGCGTCGCACCCCTCCACTTT. It is translated as CASSWQGVAPLHF.

The chain couples TRBV18 to TRBJ1-5; D might be TRBD1 (5 bases). V was clipped by 2 bases and J by 2 bases, with 13 bases between them. The V gene's germline CDR1 is KGHSH and CDR2 LQKENI. This CDR3 spans 16 amino acids. CDR3 sequence (DNA): TGTGCCAGCTCACCATATGTAGGGGAAGGCAATCAGCCCCAGCATTTT. As protein: CASSPYVGEGNQPQHF.

The CDR3 here is CAWSFKTGVNNQPQHF. In DNA form, the CDR3 reads TGTGCCTGGAGTTTTAAAACAGGGGTCAACAATCAGCCCCAGCATTTT. V gene TRBV30 combines with J gene TRBJ1-5; 7 nucleotides agree with TRBD1. The CDR3 has 16 amino acids. V lost 2 bases and J lost 3; bases outside the gene matches: 10. Germline CDR1 GTSNPN, CDR2 SVGIG (reference sequence).

This clone has just a few counts. The CDR3 sequence: CASSYSRVREKLFF. CDR3 in DNA: TGTGCCAGCAGTTACTCCAGGGTCAGAGAAAAACTGTTTTTT. This rearrangement joins TRBV6-5 to TRBJ1-4, with a possible D match to TRBD1 (5 bases). CDR3 size: 14 residues. Per germline, CDR1 MNHEY and CDR2 SVGAGI. V dropped 0 bases and J dropped 8 bases, with 10 bases sitting between them.

This clone was recorded only once. This chain uses TRBV7-2 with TRBJ1-4; 9 bases match TRBD1. The CDR3 loop spans 15 amino acids. V gave up 5 bases and J gave up 8 bases; unmatched junction bases: 9. Germline-derived CDR1 and CDR2 are SGHTA and FQGNSA. In nucleotides, the CDR3 is TGTGCCAGCAGCGCGCAGGGACAGGGACAGGAAAAACTGTTTTTT. The encoded protein is CASSAQGQGQEKLFF.

J is TRBJ2-7 and V is TRBV5-5; 8 positions agree with TRBD1. V dropped 5 bases and J dropped 6; count of bases not matched to a gene: 10. Germline values: CDR1 SGHKS, CDR2 YYEKEE (reference sequence). This CDR3 contains 14 residues. The CDR3 loop is CASSRDRGVFEQYF. The CDR3 region has the DNA TGTGCCAGCAGTCGTGACAGGGGAGTATTCGAGCAGTACTTC.

The CDR3 bases are TGTGCCAGCAGGTTACAGAACACAGATACGCAGTATTTT. It translates to CASRLQNTDTQYF. The chain carries TRBV12-3 or TRBV12-4 and TRBJ2-3; D is unclear. V was trimmed by 6 bases and J by 2 bases, leaving 9 bases between them. This CDR3 comprises 13 residues.

The genes are TRBV28 and TRBJ2-3; 9 nucleotides agree with TRBD1. Germline values: CDR1 MDHEN, CDR2 SYDVKM. This CDR3 is 17 amino acids long. V lost 5 bases and J lost 5; bases outside the gene matches: 14. CDR3 sequence reads: CASSPWTGTGLGDTQYF. DNA for the CDR3: TGTGCCAGCAGTCCATGGACCGGGACAGGGTTAGGAGATACGCAGTATTTT.

The CDR3 is CASSLAGGAYEQYF. For the CDR3, the DNA is TGTGCCAGCAGCTTAGCGGGAGGCGCCTACGAGCAGTACTTC. The chain recombines TRBV7-3 with TRBJ2-7, with 8 bases aligning to TRBD2. V lost 2 bases to trimming and J lost 2 bases; unmatched junction nucleotides: 2. CDR3 size: 14 residues. Germline V lookup: CDR1 SGHTA, CDR2 FQGTGA.

The CDR3 spells CATSRVRTVPGQPQHF. CDR3 bases: TGTGCCACCAGCAGAGTTCGGACAGTCCCGGGTCAGCCCCAGCATTTT. The chain is built from TRBV15 and TRBJ1-5, with D possibly matching TRBD1 (6 bases). The CDR3 is 16 amino acids. CDR1 and CDR2 from the germline V gene are LNHNV and YYDKDF (reference sequence). V shed 1 base and J shed 6 bases, with 16 bases lying between them.

The rearrangement links TRBV9 to TRBJ2-5, with D tentatively TRBD1 (5 bases). The length of the CDR3 is 13 residues. Germline loops: CDR1 SGDLS, CDR2 YYNGEE. V lost 2 bases to trimming and J lost 3 bases, with 8 bases between them. The CDR3: CASSVQGKETQYF. The CDR3 region has the DNA TGTGCCAGCAGCGTTCAGGGCAAAGAGACCCAGTACTTC.

The rearrangement uses TRBV7-6 and TRBJ2-7, with TRBD2 identical over 11 bases. Trimming at V came to 8 bases and at J to 4 bases, leaving 13 bases not matched to a gene. The CDR3 loop spans 16 amino acids. CDR1 SGHVS and CDR2 FNYEAQ come from the germline V gene. CDR3 protein: CASVPQGSSGGYEQYF. The CDR3 coding sequence is TGTGCCAGCGTTCCCCAGGGGTCTAGCGGGGGGTACGAGCAGTACTTC.

The V gene is TRBV19, the J gene TRBJ2-3; no reliable D call. This CDR3 has 14 amino acids. Trimming removed 7 bases from V and 0 bases from J, with 11 bases in between. Germline lookup yields CDR1 LNHDA and CDR2 SQIVND (reference sequence). CDR3 protein: CASTLRSSTDTQYF. The CDR3 coding sequence is TGTGCCAGTACCCTTAGAAGCAGCACAGATACGCAGTATTTT.

V and J are TRBV5-4 and TRBJ1-3; the match to TRBD1 covers 9 bases. V gave up 3 bases and J gave up 5 bases; unmatched junction bases: 3. The CDR3 contains 14 residues. Germline V lookup: CDR1 SGHNT, CDR2 YYREEE (reference sequence). This CDR3 is CASSSGTGRNTIYF. CDR3 nucleotide sequence: TGTGCCAGCAGCTCCGGGACAGGGAGAAACACCATATATTTT. The full variable domain, with the rest looked up from reference TRBV5-4 and TRBJ1-3, is ETGVTQSPTHLIKTRGQQVTLRCSSQSGHNTVSWYQQALGQGPQFIFQYYREEENGRGNFPPRFSGLQFPNYSSELNVNALELDDSALYLCASSSGTGRNTIYFGEGSWLTVV.

CDR3 loop: CASTLGGLYEQYF. Here the CDR3 DNA reads TGTGCCAGCACCCTGGGGGGACTCTACGAGCAGTACTTC. The gene calls are TRBV28 and TRBJ2-7, with D tentatively TRBD2 (6 bases). In germline, CDR1 is MDHEN, CDR2 SYDVKM. V shed 7 bases and J shed 3 bases, with 13 bases lying between them. There are 13 residues in the CDR3.

The gene calls are TRBV5-1 and TRBJ2-1; TRBD1 agrees at 7 bases. The CDR3 extends over 15 amino acids. The ends lost 3 bases at V and 2 bases at J; junction bases unmatched: 5. Germline-derived CDR1 and CDR2 are SGHRS and YFSETQ. CDR3 loop: CASSYTGEPYNEQFF. CDR3 in DNA: TGCGCCAGCAGCTATACAGGGGAACCCTACAATGAGCAGTTCTTC.

The V gene is TRBV2, the J gene TRBJ1-5, with TRBD1 identical over 8 bases. J lost 1 base, V lost 3 bases, and 5 bases had no gene match. Germline assignment: CDR1 SNHLY and CDR2 FYNNEI. The length of the CDR3 is 16 residues. CDR3 in amino acids: CASSEQGAGSNQPQHF. For the CDR3, the DNA is TGTGCCAGCAGTGAGCAGGGGGCGGGGAGCAATCAGCCCCAGCATTTT.

V is TRBV4-2 and J is TRBJ1-2, with a weak D call TRBD1 (5 bases). CDR3 size: 15 residues. Trimming cost V 0 bases and J 2 bases, with 10 bases left between them. Per the germline V gene, CDR1 is LGHNA and CDR2 is YNFKEQ. The CDR3 sequence: CASSQDPAGNYGYTF. Written as DNA, the CDR3 is TGTGCCAGCAGCCAAGATCCGGCAGGGAACTATGGCTACACCTTC.

The chain recombines TRBV4-3 with TRBJ2-1; D is perhaps TRBD2 (6 bases). Germline V lookup: CDR1 LGHNA, CDR2 YSLEER. The ends were cut back, 2 bases at V and 4 bases at J, with 18 bases in the middle. The CDR3 totals 17 residues. This chain's CDR3 is CASSQIDGTEFYNEQFF. The CDR3 coding sequence is TGCGCCAGCAGCCAAATCGACGGGACTGAATTTTACAATGAGCAGTTCTTC.

Only a few counts were recorded for this clone. The chain recombines TRBV7-6 with TRBJ2-7; no definite D call. Germline CDR1 SGHVS, CDR2 FNYEAQ. This CDR3 spans 13 amino acids. V lost 5 bases, J lost 0 bases, and 8 bases lay in between. In DNA, the CDR3 is TGTGCCAGCAGCCGGAGCGACTCCTACGAGCAGTACTTC. Amino acid sequence: CASSRSDSYEQYF.